This entry is about one T cell receptor (beta chain). Its antigen remains unknown. The sorted-subset replicate PCRs were given about 210 ng DNA, which is approximately 30,000 T cell genomes. TCRdb keeps only in-frame clones here, not all; method: immunoSEQ multiplex PCR. The table has 110,000 or so clones, about 62% seen once. The data were obtained in a study of shared clonotypes between healthy human individuals. General observations from the study: The naive CD4 repertoires of a handful of donors were compared, and around 5% of clonotypes were shared. On the whole, naive subsets had larger estimated richness than memory subsets had.

Germline-derived CDR1 and CDR2 are SEHNR and FQNEAQ (reference sequence). CDR3 size: 14 residues. Trimming stripped 6 bases from V and 4 bases from J, with 13 bases between. This receptor was obtained from a woman in her thirties in good health. Sample: memory CD8+ T cells sorted from blood. The subset: CD45RO+ cells pooled with CCR7-negative TemRA cells. The chain has TRBV7-9 and TRBJ1-5, with unresolved D. The CDR3 bases are TGTGCCAGCAGTGAAGGGTGGGAAAATCAGCCCCAGCATTTT. Protein: CASSEGWENQPQHF.